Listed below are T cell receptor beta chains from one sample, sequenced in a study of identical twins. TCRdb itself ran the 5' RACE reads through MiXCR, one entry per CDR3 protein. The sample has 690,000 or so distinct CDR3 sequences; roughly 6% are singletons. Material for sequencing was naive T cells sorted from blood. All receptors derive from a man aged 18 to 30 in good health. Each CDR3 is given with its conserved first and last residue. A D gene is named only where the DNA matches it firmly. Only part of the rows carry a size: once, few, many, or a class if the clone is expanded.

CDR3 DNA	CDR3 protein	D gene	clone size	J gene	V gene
TGTGCCAACGAATTGAACACCGGGGAGCTGTTTTTT	CANELNTGELFF	.	.	TRBJ2-2	TRBV11-2
TGCGCCAGCAGCTTGTCGGGGGATGAGCAGTTCTTC	CASSLSGDEQFF	.	many	TRBJ2-1	TRBV5-1
TGTGCCAGCAGTCCCATGGAGAGCTCCTACAATGAGCAGTTCTTC	CASSPMESSYNEQFF	.	few	TRBJ2-1	TRBV6-1
TGCGCCAGCAGGCGTGGGTCAGACTATGGCTACACCTTC	CASRRGSDYGYTF	.	few	TRBJ1-2	TRBV5-1
TGTGCCAGCGACCCGCGCAGGGCGAACACCGGGGAGCTGTTTTTT	CASDPRRANTGELFF	.	.	TRBJ2-2	TRBV7-2
TGCGCCAGCAGTGCTTTAGATGAGCAGTTCTTC	CASSALDEQFF	.	many	TRBJ2-1	TRBV10-2
TGTGCCAGCAGTTACTCGATTTCTCCCCTCGCGGGAGTAACCACCGGGGAGCTGTTTTTT	CASSYSISPLAGVTTGELFF	TRBD2	many	TRBJ2-2	TRBV6-2/TRBV6-3
TGCAGTGCTCGTAGACTAGCCTCCTACGAGCAGTACTTC	CSARRLASYEQYF	TRBD2	many	TRBJ2-7	TRBV20-1
TGCAGCGTTCTCCCAGCGGGAGTGGGAGATACGCAGTATTTT	CSVLPAGVGDTQYF	TRBD2	few	TRBJ2-3	TRBV29-1
TGTGCCAGCAGCCCAAGACTAGCGGGAGGGCCTAGACTGGAGACCCAGTACTTC	CASSPRLAGGPRLETQYF	TRBD2	many	TRBJ2-5	TRBV5-5
TGTGCCAGCAGCCAAGAGGTCCGAACCTGGGGGCAAGAGACCCAGTACTTC	CASSQEVRTWGQETQYF	.	.	TRBJ2-5	TRBV3-1
TGCAGCGTTGAAGGGACAGCCCAAGAGACCCAGTACTTC	CSVEGTAQETQYF	.	many	TRBJ2-5	TRBV29-1
TGCGCCAGCAGCTTGCCTACTAGCCCACCCGGGGAGCTGTTTTTT	CASSLPTSPPGELFF	.	many	TRBJ2-2	TRBV5-1
TGTGCCAGCAGTTACTCGACAAGAGACGACCGCAATGAGCAGTTCTTC	CASSYSTRDDRNEQFF	.	.	TRBJ2-1	TRBV6-5
TGCGCGGCAGGTCTAGCCCCGACCGGGGAGCTGTTTTTT	CAAGLAPTGELFF	.	.	TRBJ2-2	TRBV10-1
TGTGCCAGCAGCCCCGGGGGGAGGGTTGGCAATGAGCAGTTCTTC	CASSPGGRVGNEQFF	TRBD2	.	TRBJ2-1	TRBV7-2
TGTGCCAGCAGCCGTACGCGGGAGGGAACAGATACGCAGTATTTT	CASSRTREGTDTQYF	TRBD2	.	TRBJ2-3	TRBV3-1
TGTGCCAGCAGCTTAAATGGACTACCCAGCTCTGGGGCCAACGTCCTGACTTTC	CASSLNGLPSSGANVLTF	.	few	TRBJ2-6	TRBV7-3
TGTGCCAGCAGGATAGCGGGACTGTCTTCCTACAATGAGCAGTTCTTC	CASRIAGLSSYNEQFF	TRBD2	.	TRBJ2-1	TRBV6-1
TGTGCCAGCAGCCCCCGCCTCGGGGCGGGAGATATCTACGAGCAGTACTTC	CASSPRLGAGDIYEQYF	TRBD2	many	TRBJ2-7	TRBV7-9
TGTGCCAGCAGTTTAGCAGGGGGCGAAGAGACCCAGTACTTC	CASSLAGGEETQYF	TRBD1	many	TRBJ2-5	TRBV12-3/TRBV12-4
TGTGCCAGTAGTTCTTTAGCGTTACCTTCTATCACAGATACGCAGTATTTT	CASSSLALPSITDTQYF	.	many	TRBJ2-3	TRBV19
TGTGCCAGCAGATACACAGGGGGCGGTGGTCAGCCCCAGCATTTT	CASRYTGGGGQPQHF	TRBD1	many	TRBJ1-5	TRBV5-5
TGCGCCAGCAGCGGACAGGGTGCAGGCACAGATACGCAGTATTTT	CASSGQGAGTDTQYF	TRBD1	few	TRBJ2-3	TRBV5-1
TGTGCCAGCGGAACTAGCGGGTATTACAATGAGCAGTTCTTC	CASGTSGYYNEQFF	TRBD2	many	TRBJ2-1	TRBV7-9
TGTGCCAGCAGCCCCCAGGGGATGGGGCCTCACACGAAGGTGGCAACTAATGAAAAACTGTTTTTT	CASSPQGMGPHTKVATNEKLFF	.	few	TRBJ1-4	TRBV3-1
TGTGCCAGCAGTTACGGGGAGGACACTGAAGCTTTCTTT	CASSYGEDTEAFF	.	.	TRBJ1-1	TRBV6-5
TGTGCCAGCAGTCCTCTCGGCGGTGAGCAGTTCTTC	CASSPLGGEQFF	.	many	TRBJ2-1	TRBV12-3/TRBV12-4
TGCAGTGCTAGAGAGACTAGCGGGATCCGGCTCAATGAGCAGTTCTTC	CSARETSGIRLNEQFF	TRBD2	.	TRBJ2-1	TRBV20-1
TGTGCCAGCAGTTTATCCGACAGGGGTGGTTTGGCGCGGAATCAGGATGAGCAGTTCTTC	CASSLSDRGGLARNQDEQFF	TRBD1	.	TRBJ2-1	TRBV27
TGCGCCAGCAGCGCGGGACGACGGGACAGGGTCTCAGATACGCAGTATTTT	CASSAGRRDRVSDTQYF	TRBD1	many	TRBJ2-3	TRBV5-1
TGTGCCAGCAGCGGACAGGGGATCGGGTATGGCTACACCTTC	CASSGQGIGYGYTF	TRBD1	.	TRBJ1-2	TRBV25-1
TGTGCCAGCACCCTATGGGACAGGACCTACGAGCAGTACTTC	CASTLWDRTYEQYF	TRBD1	many	TRBJ2-7	TRBV28
TGTGCCAGCAGCTCCCAACGTCCGGGACTTTTATCCACAGATACGCAGTATTTT	CASSSQRPGLLSTDTQYF	.	few	TRBJ2-3	TRBV11-2
TGTGCCAGCAGCTTAGATCAGGGGGCCCAAGAGACCCAGTACTTC	CASSLDQGAQETQYF	TRBD1	many	TRBJ2-5	TRBV11-2
TGCAGTGCTAGAGAATCGACTAATGAAAAACTGTTTTTT	CSARESTNEKLFF	.	few	TRBJ1-4	TRBV20-1
TGCAGTGCTAGTTTTCCGGGACAGGGTGTCACCGGGGAGCTGTTTTTT	CSASFPGQGVTGELFF	TRBD1	many	TRBJ2-2	TRBV20-1
TGCGCCAGCAGCCTTGGGACTACAAGTACCGGGGAGCTGTTTTTT	CASSLGTTSTGELFF	TRBD2	few	TRBJ2-2	TRBV4-1
TGTGCCAGCAGTGAATACCGGCTAGCGGGAGGAGTCACAGATACGCAGTATTTT	CASSEYRLAGGVTDTQYF	TRBD2	many	TRBJ2-3	TRBV25-1
TGTGCCATCGTTAAAACCGGGGGTCCGAACACCGGGGAGCTGTTTTTT	CAIVKTGGPNTGELFF	.	many	TRBJ2-2	TRBV10-3
TGCAGTGCAACCGGGACTAGCGGGACGCGGAATGAGCAGTTCTTC	CSATGTSGTRNEQFF	TRBD2	many	TRBJ2-1	TRBV20-1
TGTGCCAGCAGCCAGGCAAGGGTTCTTGGGGCCAACGTCCTGACTTTC	CASSQARVLGANVLTF	.	few	TRBJ2-6	TRBV6-1
TGTGCCAGCAACCCCAGGGGGTCGCCAGAGACCCAGTACTTC	CASNPRGSPETQYF	TRBD1	.	TRBJ2-5	TRBV27
TGCGCCAGCAGCCCCCTGGGGCGGAGCAATCAGCCCCAGCATTTT	CASSPLGRSNQPQHF	.	.	TRBJ1-5	TRBV5-1
TGCAGTGCTAGAATTTGGCTAGCGGGAATCCATGAGCAGTTCTTC	CSARIWLAGIHEQFF	TRBD2	.	TRBJ2-1	TRBV20-1
TGTGCCACCAGTGTTCCAGGGGGCGCATCCCAAGAGACCCAGTACTTC	CATSVPGGASQETQYF	TRBD1	many	TRBJ2-5	TRBV24-1
TGTGCCAGCAGCTTAGAGGTTGCGACTAGCGGGGCTCAAGAGACCCAGTACTTC	CASSLEVATSGAQETQYF	TRBD2	.	TRBJ2-5	TRBV7-6
TGTGCCAGCAGTTTAACCCAGGGGGGCTATGGCTACACCTTC	CASSLTQGGYGYTF	TRBD1	many	TRBJ1-2	TRBV12-3/TRBV12-4
TGTGCCAGCAGTGCGGGGGGGTCGAGTAGGAATGAGCAGTTCTTC	CASSAGGSSRNEQFF	TRBD2	few	TRBJ2-1	TRBV2
TGTGCCAGCACCTTACGGAACACTGAAGCTTTCTTT	CASTLRNTEAFF	.	many	TRBJ1-1	TRBV12-3/TRBV12-4
TGTGCCATCAGTGCCAGGGGCATAGGGGATGGCTACACCTTC	CAISARGIGDGYTF	.	.	TRBJ1-2	TRBV10-3
TGTGCCACCAGAGAATGGGGAAACTTAAACACTGAAGCTTTCTTT	CATREWGNLNTEAFF	.	.	TRBJ1-1	TRBV19
TGTGCCAGCAGGGATGAGACCCAGTACTTC	CASRDETQYF	.	many	TRBJ2-5	TRBV6-2/TRBV6-3